Listed here are 6 T cell receptor beta chains from one sample, sequenced in a study of CD4 T cells in relation to SARS-CoV-2 and coronaviruses (dated by TCRdb to the early 2020s). CD4+ T cells from unexposed donors were collected before the COVID-19 pandemic (2011-2018). Library method: the immunoSEQ multiplex PCR assay. In TCRdb, the immuneACCESS table is reduced to in-frame sequences with V and J assigned. These tables do not hold every clone; where another copy was compared, an unresolved V gene accounts for under half, and the others remain unexplained. This sample holds 55,000 to 75,000 clones; over 70% were observed only once. Of the sample, 1.6% falls within the top ten clones. The sample was memory CD4+ T cells from PBMCs. Per the publication, the cell subset or site label means: memory (non-naive) CD4+ T cells. These receptors were collected from a human donor in good health.

This sequence joins TRBV27 and TRBJ1-2; TRBD1 matches at 7 bases. From germline, CDR1 is MNHEY and CDR2 SMNVEV (reference sequence). Trimming took 6 bases from V and 5 from J; bases not matched to a gene: 24. The CDR3 runs to 19 residues. CDR3 sequence (DNA): TGTGCCAGCAGCCCAGAGTCCGTCAGTTGGAAAGGGGGCTTTTATGGCTACACCTTC. It specifies CASSPESVSWKGGFYGYTF.

This clone was counted between two and nine times. At the DNA level, this CDR3 is encoded by other sequences in the same sample as well. V and J are TRBV15 and TRBJ2-1; 14 bases are a match to TRBD2. With 1 base clipped from V and 0 bases from J, the junction kept 8 bases outside the gene matches. Per germline, CDR1 LNHNV and CDR2 YYDKDF (reference sequence). The CDR3 is made up of 20 amino acids. CDR3 region: CATSRARLAGGPRSYNEQFF. CDR3 in DNA: TGTGCCACCAGCAGAGCCCGACTAGCGGGGGGGCCCCGCTCCTACAATGAGCAGTTCTTC.

The chain is built from TRBV10-3 and TRBJ2-3, with a weak D call TRBD1 (6 bases). Per the germline V gene, CDR1 is ENHRY and CDR2 is SYGVKD. The CDR3 covers 14 residues. V was trimmed by 6 bases and J by 3 bases, leaving 13 bases between them. CDR3 sequence: CAISRGGITDTQYF. The DNA of the CDR3 is TGTGCCATCAGCCGAGGGGGTATTACAGATACGCAGTATTTT.

The chain carries TRBV28 and TRBJ1-1; possibly TRBD1 for D (5 bases). The germline V gene encodes CDR1 MDHEN and CDR2 SYDVKM. The CDR3 has 14 residues. The ends were cut back, 5 bases at V and 0 bases at J, with 10 bases in the middle. CDR3 DNA sequence: TGTGCCAGCAGTCCAGGGACTTTGAACACTGAAGCTTTCTTT. Translating it yields CASSPGTLNTEAFF.

The J gene is TRBJ2-7, the V gene TRBV28; TRBD1 matches at 7 bases. The V gene end was trimmed by 6 bases and the J gene end by 4 bases; junction bases not matched to a gene: 3. The CDR3 totals 12 residues. Germline V gene sequence: CDR1 MDHEN, CDR2 SYDVKM. The CDR3 protein is CASSIQGYEQYF. Written as DNA, the CDR3 is TGTGCCAGCAGCATACAGGGGTACGAGCAGTACTTC. The full variable domain, completed using reference TRBV28 and TRBJ2-7, is DVKVTQSSRYLVKRTGEKVFLECVQDMDHENMFWYRQDPGLGLRLIYFSYDVKMKEKGDIPEGYSVSREKKERFSLILESASTNQTSMYLCASSIQGYEQYFGPGTRLTVT.

The chain links TRBV5-4 to TRBJ2-2; 7 nucleotides match TRBD1. The V gene's germline CDR1 is SGHNT and CDR2 YYREEE (reference sequence). This CDR3 has 15 residues. J gave up 5 bases and V 0 bases, and 4 bases lay outside the gene matches. The CDR3 here is CASSLDRGGTGELFF. The DNA of the CDR3 is TGTGCCAGCAGCTTGGACAGGGGCGGAACCGGGGAGCTGTTTTTT.